One and the same sample provided the 28 T cell receptor beta chains below, sequenced in a study of OX40 agonist ivuxolimab in advanced cancers. Here immunoSEQ multiplex PCR was the method, and the copy in TCRdb shows in-frame clones only, minus some. The sample consists of tens of thousands of clones, 70% to 90% of them appearing once. The material sequenced was CD4+ or CD8+ T cells sorted from blood, taken in a trial of the OX40 agonist ivuxolimab. These receptors were taken from an adult with an advanced solid tumor such as melanoma, head and neck, liver or kidney cancer.

The chain employs TRBV7-8 and TRBJ2-1, with 7 bases aligning to TRBD2. The germline V gene has CDR1 SGHVS and CDR2 FQNEAQ. This CDR3 spans 17 amino acids. The junction had 11 bases not matched to a gene; V was cut back by 6 bases and J by 0 bases. CDR3 in DNA: TGTGCCAGCAGAGGATGGAGCGGGGCTCCCTCCTACAATGAGCAGTTCTTC. Its protein is CASRGWSGAPSYNEQFF.

The genes are TRBV2 and TRBJ2-7, with 7 bases that match TRBD1. This CDR3 has 14 residues. Germline V gives CDR1 SNHLY, CDR2 FYNNEI. The J segment lost 1 base and the V segment lost 6 bases, leaving 6 bases of the junction unmatched. CDR3 loop: CASRVTGQSYEQYF. CDR3 DNA sequence: TGTGCCAGCAGGGTGACAGGGCAATCCTACGAGCAGTACTTC. Complete variable domain (other parts from reference TRBV2 and TRBJ2-7): EPEVTQTPSHQVTQMGQEVILRCVPISNHLYFYWYRQILGQKVEFLVSFYNNEISEKSEIFDDQFSVERPDGSNFTLKIRSTKLEDSAMYFCASRVTGQSYEQYFGPGTRLTVT.

The DNA for the CDR3 is TGTGCCAGCAGCCCCGGTTGGGCGGGGGGAGGAACCGGGGAGCTGTTTTTT. This encodes CASSPGWAGGGTGELFF. The chain has TRBV4-2 and TRBJ2-2, with 8 positions matching TRBD2. The CDR3 is 17 residues long. V shed 4 bases, J shed 5 bases, and the junction held 12 bases outside the gene matches. CDR1 is LGHNA and CDR2 is YNFKEQ in the germline V gene.

The chain recombines TRBV5-1 with TRBJ2-1; either TRBD1 or TRBD2 may fit D (5 bases each). The V end was cut by 7 bases, the J end by 6 bases, with 14 bases between. Germline V gives CDR1 SGHRS, CDR2 YFSETQ. This CDR3 has 13 amino acids. Here the CDR3 DNA reads TGCGCCAGCGAACCGGGGCAACGCAATGAGCAGTTCTTC. Protein: CASEPGQRNEQFF.

This chain links TRBV29-1 with TRBJ1-1, with D possibly matching TRBD1 (6 bases). Trimming removed 5 bases at V and 5 bases at J, with 18 bases between. The CDR3 loop spans 14 amino acids. CDR1 is SQVTM, CDR2 ANQGSEA, per germline. In nucleotides, the CDR3 is TGCAGCGTTAAAAAAGAGGGGGTAAGGACTGAAGCTTTCTTT. Translating gives CSVKKEGVRTEAFF.

The gene calls are TRBV19 and TRBJ1-2; possibly TRBD1 for D (5 bases). CDR1 LNHDA and CDR2 SQIVND come from the germline V gene (reference sequence). Trimming left V 7 bases short and J 8 bases short, with 20 bases between. This CDR3 has 14 amino acids. CDR3 DNA: TGTGCCAGTACCAAGCGACAGATTTATGAAGGCTACACCTTC. Amino acids: CASTKRQIYEGYTF. Full variable domain (rest looked up from reference TRBV19 and TRBJ1-2): DGGITQSPKYLFRKEGQNVTLSCEQNLNHDAMYWYRQDPGQGLRLIYYSQIVNDFQKGDIAEGYSVSREKKESFPLTVTSAQKNPTAFYLCASTKRQIYEGYTFGSGTRLTVV.

The chain carries TRBV30 and TRBJ1-2; 8 bases fit TRBD1. CDR3 length: 15 residues. From germline, CDR1 is GTSNPN and CDR2 SVGIG (reference sequence). The V and J ends lost 2 bases and 7 bases, in that order; junction bases with no gene match: 12. The CDR3 nucleotides are TGTGCCTGGAGTTATTCCAGGACAGGGATGGGTGGCTACACCTTC. It yields the protein CAWSYSRTGMGGYTF.

In its sample, this clone was seen a few times. The genes are TRBV4-1 and TRBJ1-1; a weak D match, TRBD1 (5 bases). V lost 2 bases to trimming and J lost 4 bases, with 20 bases between them. The CDR3 runs 17 residues. Looked up from germline, CDR1 is MGHRA and CDR2 is YSYEKL. The CDR3 here is CASSQISFGAKGTEAFF. DNA for the CDR3: TGCGCCAGCAGCCAAATCTCCTTTGGGGCGAAAGGCACTGAAGCTTTCTTT.

The rearrangement joins TRBV13 to TRBJ2-6, with 7 bases identical to TRBD1. The V gene end was trimmed by 4 bases and the J gene end by 0 bases; junction bases not matched to a gene: 6. Germline assignment: CDR1 PRHDT and CDR2 FYEKMQ (reference sequence). The CDR3 contains 17 residues. CDR3 in DNA: TGTGCCAGCAGCTCGCCACAGGGGCTCTCTGGGGCCAACGTCCTGACTTTC. Protein: CASSSPQGLSGANVLTF.

The J gene is TRBJ1-5, the V gene TRBV2, with D possibly matching TRBD1 (6 bases). Per the germline V gene, CDR1 is SNHLY and CDR2 is FYNNEI. The CDR3 is 14 amino acids. Trimming took off 6 bases at V and 0 bases at J, with 9 bases between the two ends. The CDR3 region has the DNA TGTGCCAGCAGGAGGGACATTAGCAATCAGCCCCAGCATTTT. Translated, it gives CASRRDISNQPQHF. Using reference TRBV2 and TRBJ1-5 for the parts outside the CDR3, the full variable domain is EPEVTQTPSHQVTQMGQEVILRCVPISNHLYFYWYRQILGQKVEFLVSFYNNEISEKSEIFDDQFSVERPDGSNFTLKIRSTKLEDSAMYFCASRRDISNQPQHFGDGTRLSIL.

This chain links TRBV18 with TRBJ2-2, with unresolved D. Trimming took off 5 bases at V and 1 base at J, with 11 bases between the two ends. The CDR3 is made up of 15 amino acids. From germline, CDR1 is KGHSH and CDR2 LQKENI. The CDR3 reads CASSSLDQNTGELFF. The CDR3, as DNA: TGTGCCAGCTCATCTCTAGACCAGAACACCGGGGAGCTGTTTTTT.

CDR3 sequence (DNA): TGTGCCAGTAGTATAGACCCTCGGGTGCAGTTCTTC. This gives the protein CASSIDPRVQFF. This rearrangement joins TRBV19 to TRBJ2-1; D not certain. Trimming left V 0 bases short and J 12 bases short, with 9 bases between. Germline V lookup: CDR1 LNHDA, CDR2 SQIVND (reference sequence). The CDR3 is 12 amino acids.

This clone was picked up one time. The rearrangement uses TRBV2 and TRBJ2-5, with 7 bases fitting TRBD2. The CDR3 has 15 residues. Trimming removed 4 bases from V and 5 bases from J; junction bases left unmatched: 10. Germline V lookup: CDR1 SNHLY, CDR2 FYNNEI. The CDR3 protein is CASSAEGRVWETQYF. The CDR3 DNA sequence: TGTGCCAGCAGTGCTGAGGGGAGGGTTTGGGAGACCCAGTACTTC.

This clone appeared once. V gene TRBV7-2 combines with J gene TRBJ2-3; D possibly uses TRBD1 or TRBD2 (6 bases each). The CDR3 has 15 amino acids. Germline CDR1 reads SGHTA; CDR2 reads FQGNSA. The V gene lost 2 bases and the J gene lost 0 bases, with 9 bases spanning the gap. CDR3 bases: TGTGCCAGCAGCTTACGGGGGACAAGCACAGATACGCAGTATTTT. Residues: CASSLRGTSTDTQYF. Together with reference TRBV7-2 and TRBJ2-3, the CDR3 gives the full variable domain: GAGVSQSPSNKVTEKGKDVELRCDPISGHTALYWYRQSLGQGLEFLIYFQGNSAPDKSGLPSDRFSAERTGGSVSTLTIQRTQQEDSAVYLCASSLRGTSTDTQYFGPGTRLTVL.

This clone appeared once. The chain links TRBV6-4 to TRBJ1-6; 10 bases match TRBD1. With 6 bases clipped from V and 7 bases from J, the junction kept 6 bases outside the gene matches. The germline CDR1 and CDR2 sequences are MRHNA and SNTAGT. The CDR3 covers 15 residues. The CDR3: CASSLGTGDNSPLHF. The CDR3 bases are TGTGCCAGCAGCCTTGGGACAGGGGACAATTCACCCCTCCACTTT.

This clone was found once. This sequence joins TRBV5-6 and TRBJ2-7; 7 nucleotides line up with TRBD1. The germline V gene has CDR1 SGHDT and CDR2 YYEEEE. The CDR3 has 13 amino acids. V lost 4 bases to trimming and J lost 2 bases; unmatched junction nucleotides: 3. The CDR3 sequence is CASSRDRAYEQYF. The CDR3, as DNA: TGTGCCAGCAGCCGCGACAGGGCCTACGAGCAGTACTTC.

The chain has TRBV7-9 and TRBJ2-7; D gene uncertain. Trimming removed 1 base from V and 3 bases from J, with 7 bases in between. Germline V CDR1 and CDR2: SEHNR, FQNEAQ (reference sequence). This CDR3 spans 13 amino acids. CDR3 nucleotide sequence: TGTGCCAGCAGCTTAGGTAACAGCTACGAGCAGTACTTC. Its translation: CASSLGNSYEQYF.

This chain connects TRBV4-1 to TRBJ2-5; 12 positions match TRBD2. The J segment lost 2 bases and the V segment lost 2 bases, leaving 3 bases of the junction unmatched. The CDR3 has 16 amino acids. CDR1 MGHRA and CDR2 YSYEKL come from the germline V gene. The CDR3 spells CASSQRLAGVQETQYF. Here the CDR3 DNA reads TGCGCCAGCAGCCAACGACTAGCGGGGGTTCAAGAGACCCAGTACTTC.

The CDR3 here is CASSLGARQDGYTF. The CDR3 bases are TGCGCCAGCAGCTTGGGGGCCCGACAGGATGGCTACACCTTC. The rearrangement uses TRBV5-1 and TRBJ1-2; perhaps TRBD1 as D (6 bases). This CDR3 is 14 amino acids long. The ends were cut back, 0 bases at V and 6 bases at J, with 12 bases in the middle. Germline values: CDR1 SGHRS, CDR2 YFSETQ.

J is TRBJ1-1 and V is TRBV29-1; TRBD1 aligns across 8 bases. V lost 6 bases and J lost 1; bases outside the gene matches: 7. The CDR3 is made up of 14 amino acids. The germline gives CDR1 SQVTM, CDR2 ANQGSEA. CDR3 protein: CSVATGTGNTEAFF. The CDR3 DNA follows: TGCAGCGTGGCAACCGGGACAGGGAACACTGAAGCTTTCTTT.

The chain combines TRBV27 with TRBJ1-1; 9 nucleotides align to TRBD1. The CDR3 sequence is 15 residues long. V lost 4 bases to trimming and J lost 1 base; unmatched junction nucleotides: 4. Per the germline V gene, CDR1 is MNHEY and CDR2 is SMNVEV (reference sequence). The CDR3 sequence is CASSSGQGRNTEAFF. The CDR3 nucleotides are TGTGCCAGCAGTTCCGGACAGGGGAGGAACACTGAAGCTTTCTTT.

This clone appeared a single time. The chain couples TRBV5-1 to TRBJ1-2; 7 bases are a match to TRBD1. This CDR3 comprises 14 residues. V dropped 4 bases and J dropped 6; count of bases not matched to a gene: 9. CDR1 is SGHRS and CDR2 is YFSETQ in the germline V gene. The CDR3 nucleotides are TGCGCCAGCAGCCTCGGGACAGTGTTGAATGGCTACACCTTC. Translating gives CASSLGTVLNGYTF.

The chain employs TRBV6-5 and TRBJ2-1, with a weak D call TRBD2 (7 bases). Germline V gene sequence: CDR1 MNHEY, CDR2 SVGAGI. Trimming left V 2 bases short and J 8 bases short, with 16 bases between. This CDR3 contains 15 residues. CDR3 protein: CASSYQRGASYEQFF. CDR3 DNA sequence: TGTGCCAGCAGTTACCAACGGGGGGCCTCTTATGAGCAGTTCTTC.

The V and J genes are TRBV7-9 and TRBJ1-2; D not certain. The CDR3 covers 13 residues. The V gene's germline CDR1 is SEHNR and CDR2 FQNEAQ (reference sequence). V shed 1 base and J shed 3 bases, with 6 bases lying between them. CDR3 amino acids: CASSLDKDYGYTF. CDR3 coding DNA: TGTGCCAGCAGCTTAGACAAGGACTATGGCTACACCTTC.

The chain employs TRBV11-3 and TRBJ1-1, with 8 bases matching TRBD1. Germline V gene data show CDR1 as SGHNT and CDR2 as YENEEA. The CDR3 is made up of 14 amino acids. The ends lost 5 bases at V and 7 bases at J; junction bases unmatched: 9. The DNA for the CDR3 is TGTGCCAGCAGCGCCGGGGGACAGGATGGTGAAGCTTTCTTT. Translation gives CASSAGGQDGEAFF.

The chain carries TRBV18 and TRBJ2-1, with 7 bases identical to TRBD1. The germline gives CDR1 KGHSH, CDR2 LQKENI. The CDR3 spans 13 residues. V lost 3 bases to trimming and J lost 9 bases; unmatched junction nucleotides: 5. The DNA for the CDR3 is TGTGCCAGCTCACCGGATGCAGGGGGTGAGCAGTTCTTC. It is translated as CASSPDAGGEQFF.

The chain is built from TRBV6-5 and TRBJ1-1; 8 positions match TRBD1. CDR1 is MNHEY, CDR2 SVGAGI, per germline. V gave up 6 bases and J gave up 5 bases; unmatched junction bases: 8. CDR3 length: 14 amino acids. In DNA, the CDR3 is TGTGCCAGCAGCCCGACTACAGGGGGTACTGAAGCTTTCTTT. Protein: CASSPTTGGTEAFF.

The V call is TRBV5-1, the J call TRBJ2-1; TRBD1 is a possible D gene (6 bases). Trimming cost V 3 bases and J 7 bases, with 20 bases left between them. In germline, CDR1 is SGHRS, CDR2 YFSETQ. This CDR3 spans 16 amino acids. The CDR3 DNA reads TGCGCCAGCAGCTCGACAGGCGCCCGGGATACGAATGAGCAGTTCTTC. Translating gives CASSSTGARDTNEQFF.